This TCR beta chain was documented in a study of T cell responses to AZD1222 COVID-19 vaccine. Study information: Researchers grouped second doses given at about 4 or about 12 weeks into one pool. General study findings and limits: The study identified only six AZD1222 recipients as seropositive at baseline. Close to half of all spike-specific TCRs reportedly target regions of the variants that are unmutated.

Notes on this clone: Its specificity is unknown.

Libraries were prepared by immunoSEQ multiplex PCR; TCRdb keeps only in-frame clonotypes and omits some of them. The sample has over 150,000 clones, almost 90% seen once; the top ten hold 5.5%. The V and J ends lost 0 bases and 5 bases respectively, with 20 bases between them. The CDR3 length is 17 residues. CDR1 is SGHNT, CDR2 YYREEE, per germline (reference sequence). This receptor was obtained from an adult in good health. This specimen was peripheral blood, taken on day 0 of AZD1222 vaccination. The chain uses TRBV5-4 and TRBJ1-1; D not resolved. CDR3 region: CASSLALGAGWGTEAFF. The DNA for the CDR3 is TGTGCCAGCAGCTTGGCCCTAGGAGCGGGGTGGGGAACTGAAGCTTTCTTT.